This TCR beta chain was identified in a study of prognosis after radiotherapy for stage I lung cancer. Per the germline V gene, CDR1 is DFQATT and CDR2 is SNEGSKA (reference sequence). CDR3 size: 13 residues. Trimming took 1 base from V and 7 from J, leaving 13 bases between them. As regards this clonotype: The antigen is unknown.

Study-wide results and caveats: Samples before stereotactic body radiation therapy had more unique TCR clones (median around 10,000 versus 6,900).

CDR3 of TCR beta was amplified from genomic DNA via a two-round multiplex PCR. During first-round PCR, primers specific to each TRBV and TRBJ gene were used. TCRdb redid the calling of the multiplex PCR reads with MiXCR, one entry per CDR3 protein. Of over 11,000 distinct CDR3 sequences listed, 50% to 65% are singletons. Peripheral blood, in approximately 6-milliliter volumes, was drawn at each of two time points. The chain uses TRBV20-1 and TRBJ1-2; D is uncertain. The clonotype originates from a donor over 45 with non-small cell lung cancer. Sequences were derived from PBMCs, sampled before or after stereotactic body radiation therapy (not recorded which). The DNA for the CDR3 is TGCAGTGCTAGAGTACATGAGGGTACTGGCTACACCTTC. It yields the protein CSARVHEGTGYTF.